This TCR beta chain was sequenced in a study of brain T cells in children with intractable seizures (dated by TCRdb to the early 2020s). Background on the whole study: Resected brain tissue from 50 or so pediatric epilepsy surgery cases was initially screened for immune gene transcripts with a NanoString immunology panel. Of the roughly 12 selected surgery cases, pre-surgery blood was also sequenced for eight, so four had brain tissue only.

Inclusive of the bounding cysteine and phenylalanine, the CDR3 is 15 residues long. Only the CDR3 region is kept as DNA, spanning 45 bases read in frame from base 1. CDR1 is given as SEHNR and CDR2 as FQNEAQ, both from the germline V gene (reference sequence). At the junction V is shortened by 1 base and J by 0 bases, with 4 bases in between. A note on this clone: What antigen it recognizes has not been identified. Per-base qualities were not stored, and no clone one base away is much larger.

Overall results and qualifications from the work: Because sequencing depth was different between pre-surgery and post-surgery blood, clones absent from the pre-surgery sample may reflect undersampling. Viral specificity was inferred solely from CDR3 sequence similarity, and the HCMV serostatus of the patients was not known.

The immunoSEQ assay was applied to genomic DNA to generate the TCR beta chain sequences. Concerning the study's data processing: CDR3 sequences that did not begin with the conserved framework cysteine at position 104 were removed by hand. To get clonality, the normalized Shannon's Diversity Index was subtracted from one, giving values from 0 (maximal diversity) to 1 (oligoclonal). Differences in the frequency of the same CDR3 between samples, such as brain versus blood, were assessed with chi-squared comparison-of-proportions tests. Public clonotypes were found through immuneACCESS searches, while the VDJdb browser was used to judge similarity to known antiviral clonotypes. TCRdb retrieved this table from immuneACCESS and kept in-frame rearrangements only. Not all clones are present; in checked studies, unresolved V genes account for under half, and no reason is known for the remainder. The V and J calls and clone size were taken over from that table, and D and trimming were inferred from the DNA. This sample holds 88,000 or so clones; approximately 89% were observed only once. 20% to 25% of the sample is held by the ten biggest clonotypes.

Explained via the paper, the time point label denotes: resected brain tissue, or blood drawn just prior to surgery. The surgery cases showing the highest brain T cell transcript signatures were chosen for TCR beta chain sequencing of brain tissue and, when available, of blood. Before surgery, the patients had been given at least one anti-epileptic drug. TCR-sequenced patients were children with drug-resistant epilepsy due to tuberous sclerosis complex, focal cortical dysplasia, Rasmussen encephalitis or hemimegalencephaly. Blood samples were drawn just before the epilepsy surgery. The Monarch genomic DNA purification kit was used to extract bulk genomic DNA from unsorted brain tissue and from whole blood.

The receptor was derived from a girl aged 2-10 years with Rasmussen encephalitis and intractable seizures. This sample comprised peripheral blood, obtained at surgery. Recombination connected TRBV7-9 to TRBJ1-6, with no confident D gene call. The CDR3 is CASSLVGSYNSPLHF. The DNA sequence follows: TGTGCCAGCAGCTTAGTGGGCTCCTATAATTCACCCCTCCACTTT.